A single sample is the source of the 15 T cell receptor beta chains below, sequenced in a study of CXCR3-negative and CXCR3-positive naive CD8 T cells. 5' RACE that incorporated UMI labels was used to prepare the TRB cDNA libraries. TCRdb reprocessed the 5' RACE reads and stores each CDR3 protein as one record, lacking DNA. This listing includes about 90,000 distinct CDR3 sequences. Sequenced sample: naive CXCR3- CD8+ T cells from blood. Noted subset: CD45RO-CCR7+CD27+CD95- naive CD8+ T cells lacking CXCR3 (TNR3-). The source of these receptors is a human donor in good health. Some clones in this sample may be carry-over from other donors' samples.

V is TRBV29-1 and J is TRBJ2-3; TCRdb calls TRBD2, which cannot be checked without DNA. The CDR3 covers 14 residues. The germline gives CDR1 SQVTM, CDR2 ANQGSEA. The CDR3 spells CSVEGGSLTDTQYF.

This chain connects TRBV7-9 to TRBJ2-1; the D call from TCRdb, TRBD1, cannot be confirmed without DNA. Germline V gene data show CDR1 as SEHNR and CDR2 as FQNEAQ (reference sequence). The CDR3 has 17 residues. This CDR3 is CASSPGTGGARDNEQFF.

This chain joins TRBV4-1 and TRBJ1-2. Germline loops: CDR1 MGHRA, CDR2 YSYEKL. The CDR3 has 13 amino acids. CDR3 sequence: CASSQEDFAGYTF.

The chain uses TRBV27 and TRBJ2-7; TCRdb's D call, TRBD2, is unchecked because there is no DNA. CDR3 length equals 15 residues. CDR1 MNHEY and CDR2 SMNVEV come from the germline V gene (reference sequence). This CDR3 reads CASSLTSGDHYEQYF.

The chain links TRBV29-1 to TRBJ2-7; TCRdb reports TRBD1, a call that lacks DNA to check it against. From germline, CDR1 is SQVTM and CDR2 ANQGSEA. The CDR3 loop spans 13 amino acids. CDR3 protein: CSVEDDSLYEQYF.

The chain recombines TRBV19 with TRBJ2-2; checking the TCRdb D call of TRBD2 is not possible without DNA. Germline loops: CDR1 LNHDA, CDR2 SQIVND (reference sequence). This CDR3 region has 17 residues. CDR3 sequence: CASSTLWLAGETGELFF.

The chain combines TRBV24-1 with TRBJ1-5; as DNA is missing, the TRBD1 call by TCRdb cannot be tested. Germline V gene sequence: CDR1 KGHDR, CDR2 SFDVKD. The CDR3 length is 22 residues. CDR3 residues: CATSDVPEGQGKEGLSNQPQHF.

The chain carries TRBV6-2 or TRBV6-3 and TRBJ1-5; the D call of TRBD1 rests on TCRdb alone, since no DNA is present to check it. CDR1 MNHEY and CDR2 SVGEGT come from the germline V gene. The length of the CDR3 is 13 residues. CDR3 region: CASSSGTLEPQHF.

The chain uses TRBV20-1 and TRBJ1-2. The CDR3 is 13 amino acids. Germline V CDR1 and CDR2: DFQATT, SNEGSKA (reference sequence). CDR3 residues: CSARDPENYGYTF.

The chain joins TRBV14 to TRBJ1-6. The germline CDR1 and CDR2 sequences are SGHDN and FVKESK. This CDR3 is 15 amino acids long. The CDR3 reads CASSRSERANSPLHF.

The chain employs TRBV7-3 and TRBJ1-1; TCRdb outputs TRBD1, but without DNA this stays unchecked. The CDR3 sequence is 13 residues long. From germline, CDR1 is SGHTA and CDR2 FQGTGA. Here the CDR3 reads CASSLQGHTEAFF.

V gene TRBV3-1 combines with J gene TRBJ2-7; TCRdb names TRBD2, which stays unverified in the absence of DNA. Germline-derived CDR1 and CDR2 are LGHDT and YNNKEL (reference sequence). The CDR3 has 15 amino acids. The CDR3 spells CAGSQVWRAPYEQYF.

This chain joins TRBV7-9 and TRBJ1-2; TCRdb's D gene call, TRBD1, goes unchecked for lack of DNA. There are 16 residues in the CDR3. Germline V gene data show CDR1 as SEHNR and CDR2 as FQNEAQ (reference sequence). This CDR3 is CASSLIPGQDLWGYTF.

The chain uses TRBV5-1 and TRBJ2-7; no DNA is available, so the TRBD1 call from TCRdb remains unchecked. The CDR3 has 14 residues. CDR1 SGHRS and CDR2 YFSETQ come from the germline V gene. This chain's CDR3 is CASSDPQGSYEQYF.

This chain joins TRBV7-6 and TRBJ1-1; TCRdb calls TRBD1, which cannot be checked without DNA. This CDR3 contains 12 residues. Germline V gives CDR1 SGHVS, CDR2 FNYEAQ. The CDR3 is CASSLDSGLAFF.